A single sample is the source of the 18 T cell receptor beta chains below, sequenced in a study of cytomegalovirus exposure and HLA in healthy donors. It was with 60 Vbeta and 13 Jbeta primers that the PCR ran. Only in-frame clones appear in the TCRdb table, and some are missing; sequencing was by immunoSEQ multiplex PCR. Altogether about 190,000 clones are present, just under 75% being singletons, with the ten largest covering approximately 5%. Source material: PBMCs. Every receptor here comes from a man aged 25 to 40 in good health and CMV-seropositive.

This chain links TRBV4-2 with TRBJ2-2; 9 nucleotides align to TRBD2. This CDR3 comprises 16 residues. The germline gives CDR1 LGHNA, CDR2 YNFKEQ. V lost 2 bases and J lost 6; bases outside the gene matches: 7. The CDR3 is CASSQIGGGGPGELFF. CDR3 coding DNA: TGTGCCAGCAGCCAAATTGGCGGGGGGGGGCCCGGGGAGCTGTTTTTT.

This clone appeared a single time. This chain joins TRBV5-1 and TRBJ1-1; no reliable D call. The CDR3 consists of 15 residues. V was trimmed by 4 bases and J by 1 base, leaving 14 bases between them. CDR1 is SGHRS and CDR2 is YFSETQ in the germline V gene. For the CDR3, the DNA is TGCGCCAGCAGCCCCCTCCCGGGTACGAACACTGAAGCTTTCTTT. Translation: CASSPLPGTNTEAFF.

The chain is built from TRBV9 and TRBJ2-7; 14 nucleotides align to TRBD2. Trimming removed 2 bases from V and 4 bases from J; junction bases left unmatched: 5. Germline V gives CDR1 SGDLS, CDR2 YYNGEE. The CDR3 sequence is 16 residues long. The CDR3 here is CASSVGLAGDGYEQYF. The DNA of the CDR3 is TGTGCCAGCAGCGTGGGACTAGCGGGAGATGGATACGAGCAGTACTTC. Complete variable domain (other parts from reference TRBV9 and TRBJ2-7): DSGVTQTPKHLITATGQRVTLRCSPRSGDLSVYWYQQSLDQGLQFLIQYYNGEERAKGNILERFSAQQFPDLHSELNLSSLELGDSALYFCASSVGLAGDGYEQYFGPGTRLTVT.

Worth noting for this clone: The junction shows a germline mismatch at one end, possibly a read error. The chain uses TRBV7-9 and TRBJ2-2, with TRBD2 identical over 11 bases. Germline values: CDR1 SEHNR, CDR2 FQNEAQ (reference sequence). The CDR3 loop spans 18 amino acids. DNA for the CDR3: TGTTCCAGCAGCTCCCTAGCGGGGGGCAATCTCAACACCGGGGAGCTGTTTTTT. Its translation: CSSSSLAGGNLNTGELFF.

The V gene is TRBV5-4, the J gene TRBJ2-2; D is possibly TRBD1 (5 bases). CDR1 is SGHNT and CDR2 is YYREEE in the germline V gene (reference sequence). The CDR3 spans 13 residues. The V gene lost 0 bases and the J gene lost 8 bases, with 8 bases spanning the gap. CDR3 amino acids: CASSLAKGGELFF. CDR3 DNA: TGTGCCAGCAGCTTGGCCAAGGGGGGGGAGCTGTTTTTT.

The chain links TRBV6-5 to TRBJ2-2; 11 bases are a match to TRBD2. The CDR3 length is 14 residues. J gave up 4 bases and V 6 bases, and 1 base lay outside the gene matches. Germline lookup yields CDR1 MNHEY and CDR2 SVGAGI. CDR3 DNA: TGTGCCAGCAGCCTAGCGGGAGGCACCGGGGAGCTGTTTTTT. The encoded protein is CASSLAGGTGELFF.

V and J are TRBV4-1 and TRBJ1-4, with 7 bases matching TRBD1. The CDR3 contains 15 residues. Germline CDR1 and CDR2: MGHRA and YSYEKL. With 3 bases clipped from V and 4 bases from J, the junction kept 5 bases outside the gene matches. The CDR3 protein is CASSHYDRDNEKLFF. The CDR3 DNA is TGCGCCAGCAGCCACTACGACAGGGATAATGAAAAACTGTTTTTT.

Only a few counts were recorded for this clone. The J gene is TRBJ2-7, the V gene TRBV4-2, with a possible D match to TRBD2 (6 bases). CDR1 is LGHNA and CDR2 is YNFKEQ in the germline V gene. This CDR3 is built from 14 residues. The V gene lost 1 base and the J gene lost 4 bases, with 11 bases spanning the gap. The DNA for the CDR3 is TGTGCCAGCAGCCAAGGAGAGGAGGGGTACGAGCAGTACTTC. Translating it yields CASSQGEEGYEQYF.

This sequence joins TRBV19 and TRBJ2-2; D is ambiguous. This CDR3 comprises 13 residues. Germline V gene lookup returns CDR1 LNHDA and CDR2 SQIVND (reference sequence). V was cut by 4 bases and J by 0 bases, with 3 bases left in between. CDR3 region: CASSNTNTGELFF. DNA of the CDR3: TGTGCCAGTAGTAACACGAACACCGGGGAGCTGTTTTTT.

This clone was detected only a few times. The rearrangement links TRBV7-2 to TRBJ1-1, with D tentatively TRBD1 (5 bases). V lost 3 bases, J lost 7 bases, and 12 bases lay in between. Germline CDR1 is SGHTA and CDR2 is FQGNSA. The CDR3 has 13 residues. The CDR3 nucleotides are TGTGCCAGCAGCTTCAGTGGGGGGGGTGAAGCTTTCTTT. Translation: CASSFSGGGEAFF.

This clone was seen a handful of times. The rearrangement links TRBV7-8 to TRBJ1-1, with D perhaps TRBD1 (6 bases). The CDR3 loop spans 15 amino acids. Per germline, CDR1 SGHVS and CDR2 FQNEAQ. Trimming removed 0 bases at V and 5 bases at J, with 13 bases between. Here the CDR3 reads CASSLARGAQTEAFF. In DNA form, the CDR3 reads TGTGCCAGCAGCTTAGCACGGGGGGCGCAGACTGAAGCTTTCTTT.

J is TRBJ2-1 and V is TRBV10-3, with TRBD1 matching over 9 bases. The CDR3 consists of 14 residues. Trimming at V came to 6 bases and at J to 7 bases, leaving 7 bases not matched to a gene. Germline V gives CDR1 ENHRY, CDR2 SYGVKD. CDR3 protein: CAISTGQGGNEQFF. CDR3 DNA sequence: TGTGCCATCAGCACGGGACAGGGCGGAAATGAGCAGTTCTTC.

The V and J genes are TRBV27 and TRBJ2-7; 10 bases are a match to TRBD2. Trimming took 0 bases from V and 4 from J; bases not matched to a gene: 6. This CDR3 has 16 amino acids. The germline V gene encodes CDR1 MNHEY and CDR2 SMNVEV (reference sequence). DNA of the CDR3: TGTGCCAGCAGTTTATCCCCGGGACTAGCGTCTTACGAGCAGTACTTC. It translates to CASSLSPGLASYEQYF.

J is TRBJ1-2 and V is TRBV9, with 7 positions matching TRBD1. Per germline, CDR1 SGDLS and CDR2 YYNGEE. Losses at the gene ends were 0 bases for V and 5 bases for J; bases not matched to a gene: 7. The CDR3 sequence is 15 residues long. The CDR3 spells CASSVGEGARYGYTF. The CDR3 region has the DNA TGTGCCAGCAGCGTAGGAGAGGGGGCGAGGTATGGCTACACCTTC.

The rearrangement links TRBV5-8 to TRBJ2-7, with 8 bases identical to TRBD1. CDR3 length: 14 residues. V trimming: 1 base; J trimming: 3 bases; junction bases outside the gene matches: 3. Germline-derived CDR1 and CDR2 are SGHTS and YDEGEE. The CDR3, as DNA: TGTGCCAGCAGCTTGTTTGGACAGGGCTACGAGCAGTACTTC. Translation gives CASSLFGQGYEQYF.

In its sample, this clone was seen once. V is TRBV6-5 and J is TRBJ1-5, with TRBD1 matching over 7 bases. With V trimmed by 6 bases and J by 0 bases, 5 bases remained unmatched. The length of the CDR3 is 15 residues. Germline V gives CDR1 MNHEY, CDR2 SVGAGI. This CDR3 reads CASRLTGNSNQPQHF. The CDR3 DNA follows: TGTGCCAGCAGACTGACAGGGAATAGCAATCAGCCCCAGCATTTT.

The count of this clone is one. The chain carries TRBV27 and TRBJ2-7; the D gene is possibly TRBD2 (6 bases). V dropped 6 bases and J dropped 3 bases, with 15 bases sitting between them. There are 14 residues in the CDR3. Per germline, CDR1 MNHEY and CDR2 SMNVEV (reference sequence). The CDR3: CASSPSAGLYEQYF. CDR3 in DNA: TGTGCCAGCAGCCCGTCCGCGGGACTCTACGAGCAGTACTTC.

The genes are TRBV11-2 and TRBJ2-5; possible D gene TRBD2, 6 bases. Per the germline V gene, CDR1 is SGHAT and CDR2 is FQNNGV. The V gene lost 5 bases and the J gene lost 4 bases, with 14 bases spanning the gap. This CDR3 region has 14 residues. CDR3 in amino acids: CASSQLEGGETQYF. Here the CDR3 DNA reads TGTGCCAGCAGCCAGTTGGAGGGTGGAGAGACCCAGTACTTC.